Reported below is one T cell receptor (beta chain). The entry originates in a study of shared clonotypes between healthy human individuals. Repertoires were generated with immunoSEQ multiplex PCR, while TCRdb's copy carries only in-frame clones and drops some. The sample comprises 450,000 to 500,000 clones, approximately 84% of which are singletons, and over 9.5% rests with the top ten. Germline-derived CDR1 and CDR2 are MNHEY and SVGAGI. With V trimmed by 8 bases and J by 2 bases, 4 bases remained unmatched. This CDR3 has 13 residues. This receptor was taken from a woman aged 35 to 49 in good health. Some clones in this sample may be carry-over from other donors' samples. The chain carries TRBV6-5 and TRBJ2-3, with 7 bases aligning to TRBD2. Sequencing was performed on PBMCs. CDR3 bases: TGTGCCAGCCAGGAGCGGGACACAGATACGCAGTATTTT. Its protein product is CASQERDTDTQYF.